This is a list of T cell receptor beta chains from one sample in a study of shared clonotypes between healthy human individuals. TCRdb keeps only in-frame clones here, not all; method: immunoSEQ multiplex PCR. The sample consists of about 590,000 clones, less than 97% of them appearing once. The specimen sequenced was naive CD8+ T cells sorted from blood. These receptor sequences come from a woman aged 25 to 39 in good health. Each CDR3 is given with its conserved first and last residue.

TRBJ1-5 | TRBV6-5 | CASSYGGYQPQHF
TRBJ1-1 | TRBV4-1 | CASWDGGSEAFF
TRBJ2-1 | TRBV4-2 | CASSPTEGTDNEQFF
TRBJ2-2 | TRBV19 | CASSLLQDTGELFF
- | TRBV29-1 | CSVEDGSSYEQYF
TRBJ1-1 | TRBV6-1 | CASSEVEAGNTEAFF
TRBJ2-1 | TRBV4-1 | CASSPTSLAEEINNEQFF
TRBJ2-1 | TRBV19 | CASSIAGEGGNEQFF
TRBJ2-1 | TRBV2 | CASRDPAGVVILGQFF
TRBJ1-1 | TRBV7-9 | CASSPGQKEAFF
TRBJ2-3 | TRBV2 | CASSEWGGRETDTQYF
TRBJ2-5 | TRBV27 | CASSLLAGEGPQETQYF
TRBJ2-7 | TRBV11-2 | CASSLGGDNQYF
TRBJ2-7 | TRBV9 | CASSDAYEQYF
TRBJ2-1 | TRBV28 | CASSHPGDNEQFF
TRBJ2-7 | TRBV7-9 | CASSPDGLAGNYEQYF
TRBJ1-5 | TRBV29-1 | CSVTAEDRGEPQHF
TRBJ2-7 | TRBV5-5 | CASSLLTRDYEQYF
TRBJ2-7 | TRBV7-9 | CASSLVKGSGYEQYF
TRBJ1-4 | TRBV5-1 | CASSFQENEKLFF
TRBJ1-1 | TRBV27 | CASSPTGVNTEAFF
TRBJ2-7 | TRBV2 | CASSFTYEQYF
TRBJ2-7 | TRBV7-2 | CASSPRRLNEQYF
TRBJ1-2 | TRBV7-9 | CASSLAPGAALGYTF
TRBJ2-5 | TRBV28 | CASSPPFSGAPETQYF
TRBJ2-1 | TRBV5-6 | CASSDGLAGGGYEQFF
TRBJ2-7 | TRBV2 | CASSWTSADYEQYF
TRBJ2-2 | TRBV9 | CASSETSGNTGELFF
TRBJ1-5 | TRBV4-2 | CASSPGQGSNQPQHF
TRBJ2-7 | TRBV28 | CASSPAGPSGRTPGVFSYEQYF
TRBJ2-7 | TRBV13 | CASSQDRGYEQYF
TRBJ1-6 | TRBV27 | CASSLSGHRSSYNSPLHF
TRBJ2-1 | TRBV9 | CASSPGTSSYNEQFF
TRBJ2-1 | TRBV10-2 | CASSEWWDHEQFF
- | TRBV27 | CASSLSLAAYEQYF
TRBJ2-7 | TRBV13 | CASSLGVLAGSRGEQYF
TRBJ2-7 | TRBV27 | CASSSATGTSPSYEQYF
TRBJ2-7 | TRBV27 | CASSTSGTGISEQYF
TRBJ2-7 | TRBV19 | CASSTGQDYEQYF